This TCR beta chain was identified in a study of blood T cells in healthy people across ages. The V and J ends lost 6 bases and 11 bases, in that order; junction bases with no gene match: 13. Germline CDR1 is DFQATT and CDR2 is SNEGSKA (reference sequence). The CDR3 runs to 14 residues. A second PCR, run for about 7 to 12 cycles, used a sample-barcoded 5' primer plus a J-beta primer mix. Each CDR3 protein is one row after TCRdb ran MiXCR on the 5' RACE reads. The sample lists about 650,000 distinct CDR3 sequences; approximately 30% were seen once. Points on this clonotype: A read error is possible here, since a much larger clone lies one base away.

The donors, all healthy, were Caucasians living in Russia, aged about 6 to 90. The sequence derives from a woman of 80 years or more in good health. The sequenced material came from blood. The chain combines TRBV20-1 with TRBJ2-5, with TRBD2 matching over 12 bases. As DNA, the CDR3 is TGCAGTGCGAGACTAGCGGGGGCTGCCTACGCGCAGTACTTC. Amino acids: CSARLAGAAYAQYF.